A selection of T cell receptor beta chains follows, all from one sample in a study of blood T cell repertoires in COVID-19. Libraries were prepared by immunoSEQ multiplex PCR; TCRdb keeps only in-frame clonotypes and omits some of them. The sample includes roughly 49,000 clones, roughly 86% of them seen just once. Sequenced: peripheral blood. The source is a man older than 75 with active COVID-19. CDR3s include the opening cysteine and the closing phenylalanine or tryptophan.

TRBJ1-1,TRBV9,14,CASSVVRTNTEAFF
TRBJ2-3,TRBV7-2,14,CASSRTSGRDTQYF
TRBJ2-6,TRBV7-9,15,CASSPLRSGANVLTF
TRBJ1-4,TRBV5-5,14,CASSLRDRDEKLFF
TRBJ2-7,TRBV5-1,16,CASSLVIAGVSYEQYF
TRBJ2-4,TRBV5-6,14,CASSTQGVKNIQYF
TRBJ1-2,TRBV10-3,13,CAITLADNYGYTF
TRBJ2-1,TRBV24-1,18,CATSDPSGGLAGENEQFF
TRBJ2-1,TRBV6-1,19,CASSEGLAGGNPPYNEQFF
TRBJ2-5,TRBV3-1/TRBV3-2,16,CASSQERLAVQETQYF
TRBJ2-7,TRBV27,16,CASSLIAQTRSHEQYF
TRBJ2-3,TRBV23-1,17,CASSRTRRRKSTDTQYF
TRBJ1-2,TRBV5-4,14,CASSFGGEAYGYTF
TRBJ2-3,TRBV19,18,CASSIAGLAGRRTDTQYF
TRBJ1-2,TRBV6-2/TRBV6-3,15,CASSRQTWEGNGYTF
TRBJ1-1,TRBV12-3/TRBV12-4,13,CASSLDRHTEAFF
TRBJ2-7,TRBV9,15,CASSGLSGVAGEQYF
TRBJ2-3,TRBV6-2/TRBV6-3,15,CASSYDQGVSDTQYF
TRBJ1-4,TRBV9,14,CASSPLEGGEKLFF
TRBJ2-1,TRBV24-1,14,CATSEGRERQTQFF
TRBJ2-1,TRBV10-1,17,CASRATPGTGTSHEQFF
TRBJ2-2,TRBV23-1,12,CASIGPNGELFF
TRBJ2-1,TRBV6-5,15,CASTRSGRAWDEQFF
TRBJ1-5,TRBV2,18,CASSSLPQGLHSNQPQHF
TRBJ1-2,TRBV7-2,14,CASSRDREGYGYTF
TRBJ1-1,TRBV24-1,13,CATRDFTNTEAFF
TRBJ1-1,TRBV6-5,14,CASLSGGSGTEAFF
TRBJ1-4,TRBV5-5,19,CASSFLPPPGGETNEKLFF
TRBJ2-2,TRBV7-9,13,CASSLAGTGELFF
TRBJ2-7,TRBV29-1,12,CSVVFGQGEQYF
TRBJ2-5,TRBV7-9,16,CASSLQMTGSFETQYF
TRBJ1-2,TRBV18,15,CASSPPGTGGYGYTF
TRBJ2-1,TRBV9,15,CASSVGNSRDNEQFF
TRBJ2-1,TRBV27,15,CASSPGVAGGPGEFF
TRBJ2-1,TRBV28,16,CASSPRGFGSYNEQFF
TRBJ2-7,TRBV2,13,CASREGTGGEQYF
TRBJ2-3,TRBV14,13,CASSRDFTDTQYF
TRBJ2-1,TRBV11-2,16,CASSLLREQSYNEQFF
TRBJ2-7,TRBV11-2,17,CASSLVPGQVGSYEQYF
TRBJ1-2,TRBV29-1,14,CSVEDWDSHYGYTF
TRBJ1-2,TRBV14,15,CASSQTAGANYGYTF
TRBJ1-2,TRBV5-1,15,CASSLGQGRNYGYTF
TRBJ1-2,TRBV5-6,14,CASSFDQGNYGYTF
TRBJ2-3,TRBV9,16,CASSVLRGSHTDTQYF
TRBJ2-7,TRBV6-2/TRBV6-3,20,CASSYSFSMLAGPPTYEQYF
TRBJ2-7,TRBV9,13,CASSETSGSVLYF
TRBJ2-5,TRBV6-5,15,CASSYSTGLKETQYF
TRBJ1-5,TRBV30,12,CAWSQPGQPQHF
TRBJ2-3,TRBV20-1,13,CSASTSLADTQYF
TRBJ2-1,TRBV6-5,15,CASRGLAGTRNEQFF
TRBJ2-7,TRBV9,15,CASSVAPGDSYEQYF
TRBJ2-5,TRBV29-1,15,CSVTPLAGGQETQYF
TRBJ2-7,TRBV10-3,19,CAISDMGLAGGAVPYEQYF
TRBJ2-1,TRBV15,15,CATSGLTGPYNEQFF
TRBJ1-2,TRBV5-6,15,CASSLEADYLYGYTF
TRBJ2-1,TRBV5-5,15,CASSRGLAGANEQFF
TRBJ2-2,TRBV9,15,CASSVAGGSTGELFF